This T cell receptor (beta chain) stems from a study of cytomegalovirus exposure and HLA in healthy donors. Study-wide findings and caveats: In a later analysis, around 18,000 TCR beta sequences were associated with HLA alleles at 0.05 false discovery rate. Reports indicated that the classifier achieved high specificity and sensitivity in diagnosing cytomegalovirus status.

In the PCR, 60 Vbeta and 13 Jbeta primers were used. In the original analysis: There were around 80 million unique TCR beta chains by a later count, and about 11 million of them were shared. Sequencing used immunoSEQ multiplex PCR; TCRdb keeps in-frame clones, though not all of them. From that table come the V and J calls and clone size; the DNA was used to work out D and trimming. The profile shows about 120,000 clones, approximately 70% of them singletons. The CDR3 has 14 amino acids. V dropped 6 bases and J dropped 3; count of bases not matched to a gene: 8. CDR1 is SGHRS, CDR2 YFSETQ, per germline. This clone came up once. No antigen is known for it.

Sequencing was carried out using PBMCs. The chain carries TRBV5-1 and TRBJ1-1, with TRBD1 identical over 7 bases. This TCR was sampled from a woman aged 40-49 years in good health and CMV-seropositive. DNA of the CDR3: TGCGCCAGCAAGGAGGGGGCAGCGGACACTGAAGCTTTCTTT. It is translated as CASKEGAADTEAFF.